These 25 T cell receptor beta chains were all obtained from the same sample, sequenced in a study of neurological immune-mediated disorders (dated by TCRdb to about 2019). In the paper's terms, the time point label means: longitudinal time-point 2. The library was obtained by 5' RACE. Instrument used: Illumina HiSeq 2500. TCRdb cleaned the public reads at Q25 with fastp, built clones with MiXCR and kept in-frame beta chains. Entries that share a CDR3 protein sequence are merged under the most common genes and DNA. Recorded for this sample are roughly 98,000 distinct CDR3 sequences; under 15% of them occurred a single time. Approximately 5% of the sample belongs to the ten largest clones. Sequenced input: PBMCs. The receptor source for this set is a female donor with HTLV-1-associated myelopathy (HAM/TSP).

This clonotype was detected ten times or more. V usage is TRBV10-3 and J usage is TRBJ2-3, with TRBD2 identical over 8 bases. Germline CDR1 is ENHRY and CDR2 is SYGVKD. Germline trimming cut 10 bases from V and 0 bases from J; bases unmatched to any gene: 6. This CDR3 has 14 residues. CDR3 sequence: CATLSGGSTDTQYF. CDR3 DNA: TGTGCCACCCTAAGCGGGGGAAGCACAGATACGCAGTATTTT.

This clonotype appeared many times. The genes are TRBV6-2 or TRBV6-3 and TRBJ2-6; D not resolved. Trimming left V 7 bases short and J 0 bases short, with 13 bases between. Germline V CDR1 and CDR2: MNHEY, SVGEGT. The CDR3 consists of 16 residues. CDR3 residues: CASISRLFSGANVLTF. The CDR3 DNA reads TGTGCCAGCATCTCCCGACTCTTCTCTGGGGCCAACGTCCTGACTTTC.

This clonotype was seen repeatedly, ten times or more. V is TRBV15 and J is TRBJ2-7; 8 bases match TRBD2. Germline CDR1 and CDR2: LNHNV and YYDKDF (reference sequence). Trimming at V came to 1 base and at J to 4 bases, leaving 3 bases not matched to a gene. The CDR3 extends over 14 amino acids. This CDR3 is CATSRAGGRYEQYF. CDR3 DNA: TGTGCCACCAGCAGAGCGGGGGGGCGATACGAGCAGTACTTC.

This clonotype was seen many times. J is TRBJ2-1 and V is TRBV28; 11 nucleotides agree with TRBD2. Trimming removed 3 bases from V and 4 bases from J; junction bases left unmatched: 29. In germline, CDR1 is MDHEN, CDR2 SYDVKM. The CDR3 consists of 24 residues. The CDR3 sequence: CASSFPPVIEWGAASGGLYNEQFF. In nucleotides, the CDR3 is TGTGCCAGCAGTTTCCCCCCCGTTATAGAATGGGGGGCGGCTAGCGGGGGGTTATACAATGAGCAGTTCTTC.

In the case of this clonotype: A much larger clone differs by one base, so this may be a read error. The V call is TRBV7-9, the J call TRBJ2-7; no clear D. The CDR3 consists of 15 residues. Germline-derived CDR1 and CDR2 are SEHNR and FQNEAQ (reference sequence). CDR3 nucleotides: TGTGCCAGCAGCCAGACCGGGTCGGGCTACTACGAGAAGTACTTC. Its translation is CASSQTGSGYYEKYF.

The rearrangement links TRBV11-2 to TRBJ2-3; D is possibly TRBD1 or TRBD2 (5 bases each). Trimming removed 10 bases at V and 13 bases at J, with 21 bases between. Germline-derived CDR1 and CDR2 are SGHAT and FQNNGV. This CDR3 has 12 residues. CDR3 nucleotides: TGTGCCACTACGCACGGGACGACGGTGGAGTATTTT. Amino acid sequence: CATTHGTTVEYF.

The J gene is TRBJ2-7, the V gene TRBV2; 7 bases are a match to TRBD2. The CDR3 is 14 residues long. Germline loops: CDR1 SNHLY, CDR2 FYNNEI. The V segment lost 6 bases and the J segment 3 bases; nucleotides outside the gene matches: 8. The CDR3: CASSVEQRGYEQYF. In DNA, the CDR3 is TGTGCCAGCAGCGTAGAGCAGCGGGGCTACGAGCAGTACTTC.

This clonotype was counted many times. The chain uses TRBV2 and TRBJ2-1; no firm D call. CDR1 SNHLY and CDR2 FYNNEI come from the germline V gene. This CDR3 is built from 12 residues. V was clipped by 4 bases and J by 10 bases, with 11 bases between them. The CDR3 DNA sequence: TGTGCCAGCAGTGGGGAAATAAGGGAGCAGTTCTTC. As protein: CASSGEIREQFF.

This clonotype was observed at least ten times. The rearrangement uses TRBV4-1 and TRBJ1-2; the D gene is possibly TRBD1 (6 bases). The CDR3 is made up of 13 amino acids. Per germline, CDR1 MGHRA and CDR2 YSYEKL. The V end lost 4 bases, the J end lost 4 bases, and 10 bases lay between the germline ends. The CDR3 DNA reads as TGCGCCAGCAGCCCGGGACACCTCTATGGCTACACCTTC. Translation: CASSPGHLYGYTF.

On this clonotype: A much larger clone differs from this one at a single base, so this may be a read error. CDR3 region: CASSMTTGTLEQYF. DNA of the CDR3: TGCGCCAGCAGTATGACCACAGGGACACTCGAGCAGTACTTC. V usage is TRBV5-1 and J usage is TRBJ2-7, with D perhaps matching TRBD1 (6 bases). The length of the CDR3 is 14 residues. CDR1 and CDR2 from the germline V gene are SGHRS and YFSETQ. V shed 5 bases and J shed 6 bases, with 18 bases lying between them. The full variable domain, its missing parts supplied by reference TRBV5-1 and TRBJ2-7, is KAGVTQTPRYLIKTRGQQVTLSCSPISGHRSVSWYQQTPGQGLQFLFEYFSETQRNKGNFPGRFSGRQFSNSRSEMNVSTLELGDSALYLCASSMTTGTLEQYFGPGTRLTVT.

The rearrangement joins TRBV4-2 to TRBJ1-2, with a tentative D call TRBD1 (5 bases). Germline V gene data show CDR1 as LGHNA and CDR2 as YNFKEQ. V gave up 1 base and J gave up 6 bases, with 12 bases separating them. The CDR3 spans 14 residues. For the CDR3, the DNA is TGTGCCAGCAGCCAAGTTGGTCCAGGGAATGGCTACACCTTC. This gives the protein CASSQVGPGNGYTF.

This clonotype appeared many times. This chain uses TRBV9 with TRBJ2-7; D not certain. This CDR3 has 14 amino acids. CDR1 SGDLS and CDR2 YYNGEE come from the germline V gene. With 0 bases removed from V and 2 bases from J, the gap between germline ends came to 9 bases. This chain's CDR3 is CASSVVPAAYEQYF. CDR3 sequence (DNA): TGTGCCAGCAGCGTAGTACCTGCGGCCTACGAGCAGTACTTC. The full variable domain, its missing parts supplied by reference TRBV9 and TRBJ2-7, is DSGVTQTPKHLITATGQRVTLRCSPRSGDLSVYWYQQSLDQGLQFLIQYYNGEERAKGNILERFSAQQFPDLHSELNLSSLELGDSALYFCASSVVPAAYEQYFGPGTRLTVT.

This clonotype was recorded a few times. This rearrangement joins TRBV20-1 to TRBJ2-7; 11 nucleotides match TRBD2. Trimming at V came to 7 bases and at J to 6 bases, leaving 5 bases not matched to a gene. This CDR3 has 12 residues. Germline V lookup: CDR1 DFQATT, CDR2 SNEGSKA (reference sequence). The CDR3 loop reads CSVMTSGVEQYF. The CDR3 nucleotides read TGCAGTGTAATGACTAGCGGGGTCGAGCAGTACTTC.

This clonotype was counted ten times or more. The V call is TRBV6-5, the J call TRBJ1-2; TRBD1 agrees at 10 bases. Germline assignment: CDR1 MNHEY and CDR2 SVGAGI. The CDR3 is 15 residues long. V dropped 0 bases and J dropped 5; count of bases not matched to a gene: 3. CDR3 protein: CASSYSAGQGYGYTF. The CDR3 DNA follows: TGTGCCAGCAGTTACTCGGCGGGACAGGGGTATGGCTACACCTTC.

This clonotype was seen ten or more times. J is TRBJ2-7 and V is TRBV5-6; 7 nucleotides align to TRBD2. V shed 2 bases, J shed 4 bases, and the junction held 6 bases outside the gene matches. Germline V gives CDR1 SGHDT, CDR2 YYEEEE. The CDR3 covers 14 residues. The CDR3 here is CASSLPGLPYEQYF. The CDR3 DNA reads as TGTGCCAGCAGCTTACCGGGACTACCATACGAGCAGTACTTC. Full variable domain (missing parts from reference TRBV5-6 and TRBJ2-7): DAGVTQSPTHLIKTRGQQVTLRCSPKSGHDTVSWYQQALGQGPQFIFQYYEEEERQRGNFPDRFSGHQFPNYSSELNVNALLLGDSALYLCASSLPGLPYEQYFGPGTRLTVT.

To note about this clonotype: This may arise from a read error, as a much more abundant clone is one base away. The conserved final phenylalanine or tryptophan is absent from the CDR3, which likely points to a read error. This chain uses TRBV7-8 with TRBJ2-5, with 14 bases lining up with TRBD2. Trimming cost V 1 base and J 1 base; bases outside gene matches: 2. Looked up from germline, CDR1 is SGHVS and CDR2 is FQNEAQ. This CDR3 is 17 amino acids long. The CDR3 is CASSLGLAGGPQETQYL. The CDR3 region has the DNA TGTGCCAGCAGCTTAGGACTAGCGGGGGGGCCCCAAGAGACCCAGTACTTA.

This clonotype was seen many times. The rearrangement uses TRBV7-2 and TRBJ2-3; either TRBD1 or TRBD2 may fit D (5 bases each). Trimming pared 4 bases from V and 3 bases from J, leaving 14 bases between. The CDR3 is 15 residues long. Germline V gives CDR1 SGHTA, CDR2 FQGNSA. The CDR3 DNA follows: TGTGCCAGCAGCTATCGTGGGACGGGGACAGATACGCAGTATTTT. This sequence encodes CASSYRGTGTDTQYF. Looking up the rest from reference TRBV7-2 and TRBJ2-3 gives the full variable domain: GAGVSQSPSNKVTEKGKDVELRCDPISGHTALYWYRQSLGQGLEFLIYFQGNSAPDKSGLPSDRFSAERTGGSVSTLTIQRTQQEDSAVYLCASSYRGTGTDTQYFGPGTRLTVL.

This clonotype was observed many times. The CDR3 loop reads CASSLGTGRTNEQFF. The CDR3 bases are TGCGCCAGCAGCTTAGGGACAGGTCGAACCAATGAGCAGTTCTTC. This chain joins TRBV5-1 and TRBJ2-1; TRBD1 aligns across 8 bases. The CDR3 extends over 15 amino acids. V shed 2 bases and J 6 bases; nucleotides not matched to a gene: 7. Germline V CDR1 and CDR2: SGHRS, YFSETQ.

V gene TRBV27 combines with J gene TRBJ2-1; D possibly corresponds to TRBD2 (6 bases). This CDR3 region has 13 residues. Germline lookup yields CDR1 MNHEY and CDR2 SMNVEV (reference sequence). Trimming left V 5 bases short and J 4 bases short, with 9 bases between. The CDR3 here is CASSPSAYNEQFF. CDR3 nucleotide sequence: TGTGCCAGCAGTCCTAGCGCTTACAATGAGCAGTTCTTC.

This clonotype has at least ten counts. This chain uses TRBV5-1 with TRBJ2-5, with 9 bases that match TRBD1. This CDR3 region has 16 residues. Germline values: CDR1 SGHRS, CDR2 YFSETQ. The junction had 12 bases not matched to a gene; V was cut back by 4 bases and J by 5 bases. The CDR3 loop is CASSRKGQGNVETQYF. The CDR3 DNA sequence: TGCGCCAGCAGCCGCAAAGGACAGGGGAACGTTGAGACCCAGTACTTC.

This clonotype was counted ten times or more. Here the CDR3 reads CAISEAETGGAFF. The CDR3 DNA reads TGTGCCATCAGTGAAGCCGAGACAGGAGGAGCTTTCTTT. V usage is TRBV10-3 and J usage is TRBJ1-1; a weak D match, TRBD1 (6 bases). Germline CDR1 and CDR2: ENHRY and SYGVKD. The V and J ends lost 3 bases and 10 bases respectively, with 15 bases between them. CDR3 size: 13 residues.

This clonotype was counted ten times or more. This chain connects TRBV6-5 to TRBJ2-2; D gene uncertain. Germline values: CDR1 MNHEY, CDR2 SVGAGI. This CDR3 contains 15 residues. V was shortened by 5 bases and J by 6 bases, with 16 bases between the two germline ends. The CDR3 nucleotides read TGTGCCAGCAGTCCCCGGGTCACCCCCCCCGGGGAGCTGTTTTTT. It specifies CASSPRVTPPGELFF.

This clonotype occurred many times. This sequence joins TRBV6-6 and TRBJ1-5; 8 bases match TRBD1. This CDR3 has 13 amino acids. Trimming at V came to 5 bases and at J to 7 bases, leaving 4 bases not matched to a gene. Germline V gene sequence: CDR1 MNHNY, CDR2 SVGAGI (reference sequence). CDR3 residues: CASSDQGAQPQHF. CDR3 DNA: TGTGCCAGCAGTGACCAGGGGGCACAGCCCCAGCATTTT.

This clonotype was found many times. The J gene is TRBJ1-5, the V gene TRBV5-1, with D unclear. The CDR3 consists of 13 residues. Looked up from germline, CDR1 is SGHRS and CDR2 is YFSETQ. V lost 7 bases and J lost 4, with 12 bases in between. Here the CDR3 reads CASREDLNQPQHF. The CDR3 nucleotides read TGCGCCAGCCGTGAGGACCTTAATCAGCCCCAGCATTTT.

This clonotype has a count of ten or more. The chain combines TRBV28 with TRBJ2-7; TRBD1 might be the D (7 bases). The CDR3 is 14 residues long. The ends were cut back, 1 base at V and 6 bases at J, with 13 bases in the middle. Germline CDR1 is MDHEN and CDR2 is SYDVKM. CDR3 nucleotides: TGTGCCAGCAGTTTATACAGGGGAGGTACCGAGCAGTACTTC. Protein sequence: CASSLYRGGTEQYF.